The 8 T cell receptor beta chains below all came from one sample that was sequenced in a study of blood T cells in healthy people across ages. Through a sample-barcoded 5' primer and a J-beta primer mix, a second PCR was run for roughly 7 to 11 cycles. Each CDR3 protein is one row after TCRdb ran MiXCR on the 5' RACE reads. Of over a million distinct CDR3 sequences listed, around 39% are singletons. The sequenced sample consisted of blood. The receptors here all came from a woman aged 18-29 years in good health.

This clonotype was observed a handful of times. The V and J genes are TRBV20-1 and TRBJ2-1, with TRBD2 as a possible D gene (5 bases). This CDR3 region has 14 residues. The V end was cut by 4 bases, the J end by 8 bases, with 18 bases between. Germline CDR1 reads DFQATT; CDR2 reads SNEGSKA (reference sequence). CDR3 DNA: TGCAGTGCTACCCTGGAGAGAGGGTGGCATGAGCAGTTCTTC. Its protein is CSATLERGWHEQFF.

This clonotype was seen just once. A read error may produce the germline difference seen at one junction end. The J gene is TRBJ2-4, the V gene TRBV6-1, with 11 bases lining up with TRBD2. The J call is doubtful: the DNA matches TRBJ2-5 better. The CDR3 runs to 18 residues. The germline V gene encodes CDR1 MNHNS and CDR2 SASEGT. Written as DNA, the CDR3 is TGTACCAGCAGTGTTACTCAGCTAGCGGGGGGTTTGGAAGAGACCCAGTACTTC. As protein: CTSSVTQLAGGLEETQYF.

There are a few counts of this clonotype. This chain joins TRBV20-1 and TRBJ2-3, with a possible D match to TRBD1 (5 bases). Germline lookup yields CDR1 DFQATT and CDR2 SNEGSKA (reference sequence). V lost 3 bases and J lost 6, with 10 bases in between. The CDR3 contains 12 residues. CDR3 DNA: TGCAGTGCTAGGAGGTGGGGCGATACGCAGTATTTT. Translated: CSARRWGDTQYF.

Here the CDR3 reads CASSSQAGRTYEQYF. Here the CDR3 DNA reads TGTGCCAGCAGTTCACAGGCAGGGAGAACCTACGAGCAGTACTTC. The rearrangement uses TRBV6-6 and TRBJ2-5; D possibly uses TRBD1 or TRBD2 (5 bases each). The J call is in doubt because the DNA end fits TRBJ2-7 better. There are 15 residues in the CDR3. Germline V lookup: CDR1 MNHNY, CDR2 SVGAGI (reference sequence).

The chain recombines TRBV27 with TRBJ2-2; no clear D. This CDR3 is built from 12 residues. V was trimmed by 5 bases and J by 4 bases, leaving 5 bases between them. Looked up from germline, CDR1 is MNHEY and CDR2 is SMNVEV (reference sequence). This chain's CDR3 is CASSRFTGELFF. The CDR3 DNA sequence: TGTGCCAGCAGTCGATTCACCGGGGAGCTGTTTTTT.

This sequence joins TRBV5-1 and TRBJ1-2; D is undetermined. The V gene lost 2 bases and the J gene lost 0 bases, with 8 bases spanning the gap. Germline values: CDR1 SGHRS, CDR2 YFSETQ. This CDR3 is built from 14 residues. The DNA of the CDR3 is TGCGCCAGCAGCTTCGGTCGGCCTAACTATGGCTACACCTTC. Translating gives CASSFGRPNYGYTF.

The chain has TRBV6-2 or TRBV6-3 and TRBJ2-5; D gene uncertain. V dropped 6 bases and J dropped 0 bases, with 17 bases sitting between them. The CDR3 has 16 amino acids. Germline V lookup: CDR1 MNHEY, CDR2 SVGEGT. CDR3 DNA: TGTGCCAGCAGCATACCTGGGAACTCGTACCAAGAGACCCAGTACTTC. This translates into CASSIPGNSYQETQYF.

This clonotype has only a few counts. The chain uses TRBV28 and TRBJ2-1; 7 bases fit TRBD2. V lost 3 bases, J lost 15 bases, and 17 bases stayed unmatched. The length of the CDR3 is 15 residues. Germline CDR1 and CDR2: MDHEN and SYDVKM. The CDR3 loop reads CASSFPGTTLPVRFF. CDR3 nucleotide sequence: TGTGCCAGCAGTTTCCCCGGGACTACCCTTCCCGTACGGTTCTTC.